This T cell receptor (beta chain) emerged from a study of Ad26.COV2.S vaccination and SARS-CoV-2 variants. Germline CDR1 and CDR2: MNHEY and SVGAGI. This CDR3 region has 15 residues. V was trimmed by 6 bases and J by 0 bases, leaving 12 bases between them. The treatment was: approximately 18 received Ad26.COV2.S at low or high dose, single or two shots; roughly five received placebo; per-sample allocation not given. At day 63 after the first vaccine or placebo injection, samples were drawn. Here immunoSEQ multiplex PCR was the method, and the copy in TCRdb shows in-frame clones only, minus some. The data show about 420,000 clones, with roughly 90% seen just once and 3.6% held by the top ten.

The sample in question was peripheral blood, obtained in a trial of Ad26.COV2.S vaccine versus placebo. This TCR came from a person aged 18-60 years who received the Ad26.COV2.S COVID-19 vaccine or a placebo. The V gene is TRBV6-5, the J gene TRBJ1-5; D is unclear. The CDR3 DNA reads TGTGCCAGCAGCCGAGACGTGGGTAGCAATCAGCCCCAGCATTTT. It specifies CASSRDVGSNQPQHF.